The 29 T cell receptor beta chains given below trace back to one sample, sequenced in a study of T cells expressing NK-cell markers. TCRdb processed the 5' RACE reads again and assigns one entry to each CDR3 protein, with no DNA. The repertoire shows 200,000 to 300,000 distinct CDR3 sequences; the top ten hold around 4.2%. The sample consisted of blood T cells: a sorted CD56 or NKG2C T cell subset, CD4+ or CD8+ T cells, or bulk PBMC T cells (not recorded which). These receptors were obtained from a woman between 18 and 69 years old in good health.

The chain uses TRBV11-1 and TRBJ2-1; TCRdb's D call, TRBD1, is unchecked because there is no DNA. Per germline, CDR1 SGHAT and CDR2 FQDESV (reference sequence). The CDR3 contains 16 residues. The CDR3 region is CASSFVGASSYNEQFF.

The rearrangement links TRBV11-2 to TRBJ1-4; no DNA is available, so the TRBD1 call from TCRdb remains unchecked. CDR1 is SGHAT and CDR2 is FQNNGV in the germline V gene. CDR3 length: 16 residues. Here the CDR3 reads CASSFGETGTNEKLFF.

The CDR3 sequence is CASSLDGTGNYNEQFF. This chain uses TRBV7-2 with TRBJ2-1; TCRdb picks TRBD1, but there is no DNA to check that call. CDR1 SGHTA and CDR2 FQGNSA come from the germline V gene. This CDR3 comprises 16 residues.

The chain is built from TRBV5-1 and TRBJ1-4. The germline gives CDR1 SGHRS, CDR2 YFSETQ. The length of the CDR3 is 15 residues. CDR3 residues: CASKMWDSTNEKLFF.

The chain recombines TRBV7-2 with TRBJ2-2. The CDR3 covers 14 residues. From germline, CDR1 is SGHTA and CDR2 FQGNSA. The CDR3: CASSRRMTTGELFF.

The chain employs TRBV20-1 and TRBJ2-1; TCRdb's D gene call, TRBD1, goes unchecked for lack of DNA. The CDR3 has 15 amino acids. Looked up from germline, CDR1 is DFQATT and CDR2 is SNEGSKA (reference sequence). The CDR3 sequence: CSARDSLVGAGEQFF.

The CDR3 sequence is CASSIVGGTEAFF. The V gene is TRBV19, the J gene TRBJ1-1; with no DNA, the TCRdb D assignment of TRBD1 cannot be verified. This CDR3 has 13 amino acids. Germline values: CDR1 LNHDA, CDR2 SQIVND (reference sequence).

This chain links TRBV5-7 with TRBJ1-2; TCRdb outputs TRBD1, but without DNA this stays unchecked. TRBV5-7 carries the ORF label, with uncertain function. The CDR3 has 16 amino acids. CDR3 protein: CASSLKGKGCRPGYTF.

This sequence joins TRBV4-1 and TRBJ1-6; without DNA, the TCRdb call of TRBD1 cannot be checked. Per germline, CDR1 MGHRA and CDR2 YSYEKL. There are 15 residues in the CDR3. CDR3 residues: CASSQEQGGNSPLHF.

CDR3 loop: CASGVEGTEAFF. The V gene is TRBV6-6, the J gene TRBJ1-1. CDR3 length equals 12 residues. Per germline, CDR1 MNHNY and CDR2 SVGAGI (reference sequence).

CDR3 residues: CASMGQGLSYNSPLHF. The chain carries TRBV6-1 and TRBJ1-6; TCRdb picks TRBD1, but there is no DNA to check that call. Germline loops: CDR1 MNHNS, CDR2 SASEGT. CDR3 length equals 16 residues.

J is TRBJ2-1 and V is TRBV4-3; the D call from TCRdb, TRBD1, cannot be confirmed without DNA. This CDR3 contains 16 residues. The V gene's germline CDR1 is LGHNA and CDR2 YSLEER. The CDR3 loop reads CASSQDWDRAYNEQFF.

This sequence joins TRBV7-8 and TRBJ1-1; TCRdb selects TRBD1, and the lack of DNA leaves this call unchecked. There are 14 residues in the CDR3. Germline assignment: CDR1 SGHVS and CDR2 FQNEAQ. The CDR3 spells CASSDPTGNTEAFF.

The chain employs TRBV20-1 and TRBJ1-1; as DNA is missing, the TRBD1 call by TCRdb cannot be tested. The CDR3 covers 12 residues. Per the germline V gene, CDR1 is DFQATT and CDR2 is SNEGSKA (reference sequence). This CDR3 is CSASRDGTEAFF.

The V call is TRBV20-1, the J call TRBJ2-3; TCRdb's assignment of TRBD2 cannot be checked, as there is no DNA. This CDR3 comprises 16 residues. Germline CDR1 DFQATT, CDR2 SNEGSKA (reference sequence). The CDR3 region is CSARDPAGGHGDTQYF.

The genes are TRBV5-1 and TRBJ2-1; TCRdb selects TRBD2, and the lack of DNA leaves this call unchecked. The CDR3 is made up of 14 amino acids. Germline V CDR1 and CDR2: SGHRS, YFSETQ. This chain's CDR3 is CATSSGGSFNEQFF. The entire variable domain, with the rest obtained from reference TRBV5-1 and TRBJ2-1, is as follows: KAGVTQTPRYLIKTRGQQVTLSCSPISGHRSVSWYQQTPGQGLQFLFEYFSETQRNKGNFPGRFSGRQFSNSRSEMNVSTLELGDSALYLCATSSGGSFNEQFFGPGTRLTVL.

CDR3 protein: CASSSGRPLVGYTF. The V and J genes are TRBV12-3 or TRBV12-4 and TRBJ1-2; there is no DNA to check the TCRdb D call of TRBD1. The CDR3 sequence is 14 residues long.

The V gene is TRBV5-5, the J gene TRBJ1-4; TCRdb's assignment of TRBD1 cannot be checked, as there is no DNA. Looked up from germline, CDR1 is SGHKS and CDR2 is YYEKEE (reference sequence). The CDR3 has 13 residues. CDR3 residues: CASNFGGAEKLFF.

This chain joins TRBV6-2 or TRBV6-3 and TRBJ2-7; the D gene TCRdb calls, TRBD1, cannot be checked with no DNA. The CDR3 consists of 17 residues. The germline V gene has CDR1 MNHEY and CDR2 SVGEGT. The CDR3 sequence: CASSPVDPRVLSYEQYF.

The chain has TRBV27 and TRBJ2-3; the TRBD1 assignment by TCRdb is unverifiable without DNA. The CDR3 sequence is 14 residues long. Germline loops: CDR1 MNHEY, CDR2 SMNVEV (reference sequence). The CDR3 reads CASRRKQGGDTQYF.

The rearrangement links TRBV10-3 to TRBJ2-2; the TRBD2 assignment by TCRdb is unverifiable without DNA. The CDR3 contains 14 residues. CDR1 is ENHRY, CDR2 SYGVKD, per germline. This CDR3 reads CAISESGSPGELFF.

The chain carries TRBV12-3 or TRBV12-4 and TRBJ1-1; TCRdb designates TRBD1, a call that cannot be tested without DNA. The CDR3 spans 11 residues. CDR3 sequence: CASSHSGGAFF.

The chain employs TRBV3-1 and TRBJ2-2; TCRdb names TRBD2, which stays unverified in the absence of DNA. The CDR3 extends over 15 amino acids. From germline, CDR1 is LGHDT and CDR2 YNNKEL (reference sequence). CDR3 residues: CASSQDQPRVGELFF.

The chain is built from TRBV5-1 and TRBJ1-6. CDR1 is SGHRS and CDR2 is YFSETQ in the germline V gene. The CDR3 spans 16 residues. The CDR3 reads CASGETGSSYNSPLHF.

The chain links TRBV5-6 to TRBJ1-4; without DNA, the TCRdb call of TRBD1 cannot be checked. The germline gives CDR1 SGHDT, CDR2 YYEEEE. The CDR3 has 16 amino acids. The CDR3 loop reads CASSPHRGGSGEKLFF.

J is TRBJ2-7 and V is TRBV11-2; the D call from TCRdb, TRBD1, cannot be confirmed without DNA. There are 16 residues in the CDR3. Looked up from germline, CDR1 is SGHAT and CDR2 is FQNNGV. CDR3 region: CASTTQGASTSYEQYF. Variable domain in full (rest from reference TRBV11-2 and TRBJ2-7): EAGVAQSPRYKIIEKRQSVAFWCNPISGHATLYWYQQILGQGPKLLIQFQNNGVVDDSQLPKDRFSAERLKGVDSTLKIQPAKLEDSAVYLCASTTQGASTSYEQYFGPGTRLTVT.

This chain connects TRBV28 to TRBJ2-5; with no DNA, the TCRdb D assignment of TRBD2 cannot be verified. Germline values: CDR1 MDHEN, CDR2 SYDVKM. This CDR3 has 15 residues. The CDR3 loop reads CASTQTSGRGGTQYF.

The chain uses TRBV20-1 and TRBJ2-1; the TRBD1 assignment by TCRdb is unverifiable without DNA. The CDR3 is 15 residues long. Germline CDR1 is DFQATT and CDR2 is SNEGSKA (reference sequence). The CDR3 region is CSARTGTGLGNEQFF.

Here the CDR3 reads CASSYQGTGMVKTQYF. J is TRBJ2-5 and V is TRBV6-2 or TRBV6-3; TCRdb outputs TRBD1, but without DNA this stays unchecked. The germline CDR1 and CDR2 sequences are MNHEY and SVGEGT. This CDR3 has 16 amino acids.